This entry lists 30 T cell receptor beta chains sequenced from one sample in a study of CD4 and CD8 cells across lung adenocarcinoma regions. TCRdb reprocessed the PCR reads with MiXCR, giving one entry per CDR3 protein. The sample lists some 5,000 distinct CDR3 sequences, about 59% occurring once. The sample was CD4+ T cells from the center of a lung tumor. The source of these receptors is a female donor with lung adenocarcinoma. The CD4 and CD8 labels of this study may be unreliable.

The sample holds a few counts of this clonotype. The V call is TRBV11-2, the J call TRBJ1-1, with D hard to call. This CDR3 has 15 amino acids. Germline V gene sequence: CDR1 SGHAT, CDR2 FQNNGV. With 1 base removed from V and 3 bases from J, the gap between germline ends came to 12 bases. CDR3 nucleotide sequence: TGTGCCAGCAGCTTAGGGCTGTCGCGGGACACTGAAGCTTTCTTT. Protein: CASSLGLSRDTEAFF.

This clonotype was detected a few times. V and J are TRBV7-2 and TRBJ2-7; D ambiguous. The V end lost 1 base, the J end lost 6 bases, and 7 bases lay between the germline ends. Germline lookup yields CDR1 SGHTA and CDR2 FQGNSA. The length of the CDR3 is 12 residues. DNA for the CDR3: TGTGCCAGCAGCTTAGGAGCTCTCGAGCAGTACTTC. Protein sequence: CASSLGALEQYF.

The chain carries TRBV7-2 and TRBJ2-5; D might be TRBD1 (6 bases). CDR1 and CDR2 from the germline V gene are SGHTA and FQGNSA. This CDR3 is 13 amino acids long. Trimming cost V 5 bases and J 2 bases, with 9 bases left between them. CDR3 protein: CASSPQGQETQYF. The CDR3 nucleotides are TGTGCCAGCAGCCCTCAGGGGCAAGAGACCCAGTACTTC.

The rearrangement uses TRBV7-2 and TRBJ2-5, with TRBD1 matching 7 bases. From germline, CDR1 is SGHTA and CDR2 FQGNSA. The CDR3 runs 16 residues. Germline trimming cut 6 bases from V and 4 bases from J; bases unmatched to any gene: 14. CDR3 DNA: TGTGCCAGCAGGGGCCGAGGGGGCCGAAGCACAGAGACCCAGTACTTC. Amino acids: CASRGRGGRSTETQYF.

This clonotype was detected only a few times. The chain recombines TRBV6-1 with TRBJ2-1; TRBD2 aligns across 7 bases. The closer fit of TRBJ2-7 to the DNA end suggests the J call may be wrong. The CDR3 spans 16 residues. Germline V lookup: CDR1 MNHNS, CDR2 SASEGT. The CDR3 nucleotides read TGTGCCAGCAGTGAAGTTGGGACTACTCTATCCTACGAGCAGTACTTC. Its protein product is CASSEVGTTLSYEQYF.

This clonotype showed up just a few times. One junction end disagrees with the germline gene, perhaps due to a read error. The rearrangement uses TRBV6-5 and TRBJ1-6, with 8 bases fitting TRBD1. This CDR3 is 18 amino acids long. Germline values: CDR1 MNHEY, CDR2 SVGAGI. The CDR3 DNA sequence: TGTGCCAGCAGTTGGACAGGGTTTGTCTCCCAGAGCTCCTACGAGCAGTACTTT. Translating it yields CASSWTGFVSQSSYEQYF.

CDR3: CASSQEASFGANVLTF. The CDR3 bases are TGCGCCAGCAGCCAAGAGGCGAGCTTTGGGGCCAACGTCCTGACTTTC. V and J are TRBV4-1 and TRBJ2-6, with no clear D. The CDR3 contains 16 residues. Germline V gives CDR1 MGHRA, CDR2 YSYEKL. With 0 bases removed from V and 3 bases from J, the gap between germline ends came to 9 bases.

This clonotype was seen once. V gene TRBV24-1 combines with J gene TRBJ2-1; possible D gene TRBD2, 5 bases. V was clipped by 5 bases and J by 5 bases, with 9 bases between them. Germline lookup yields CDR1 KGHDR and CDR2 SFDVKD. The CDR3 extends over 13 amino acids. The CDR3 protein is CATSAADNNEQFF. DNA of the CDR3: TGTGCCACCAGTGCAGCGGATAACAATGAGCAGTTCTTC.

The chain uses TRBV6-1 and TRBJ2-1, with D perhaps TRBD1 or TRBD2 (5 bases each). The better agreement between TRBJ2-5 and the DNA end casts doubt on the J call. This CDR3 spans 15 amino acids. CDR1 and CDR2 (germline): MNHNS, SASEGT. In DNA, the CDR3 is TGTGCCAGCAGTGAAGGCCTAAAGGGGAGAGAGACCCAGTACTTC. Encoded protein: CASSEGLKGRETQYF.

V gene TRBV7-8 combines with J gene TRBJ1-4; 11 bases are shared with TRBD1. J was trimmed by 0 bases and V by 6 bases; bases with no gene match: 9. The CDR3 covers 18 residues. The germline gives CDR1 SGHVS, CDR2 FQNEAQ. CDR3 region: CASRGDRGVGTTNEKLFF. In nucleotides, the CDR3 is TGTGCCAGCAGGGGGGACAGGGGGGTGGGAACAACTAATGAAAAACTGTTTTTT.

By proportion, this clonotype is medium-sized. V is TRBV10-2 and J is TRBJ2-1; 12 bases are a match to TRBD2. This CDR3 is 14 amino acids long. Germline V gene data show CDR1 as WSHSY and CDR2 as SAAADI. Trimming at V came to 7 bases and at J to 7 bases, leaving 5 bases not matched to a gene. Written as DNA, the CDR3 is TGCGCCAGCAATGGACTAGCGGGACTGAATGAGCAGTTCTTC. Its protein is CASNGLAGLNEQFF.

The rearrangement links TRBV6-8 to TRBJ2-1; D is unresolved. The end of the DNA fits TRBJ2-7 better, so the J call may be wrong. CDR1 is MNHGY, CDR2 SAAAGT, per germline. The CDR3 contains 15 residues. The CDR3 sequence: CARGVGWRDKETQYF. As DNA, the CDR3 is TGTGCCAGGGGTGTAGGGTGGCGTGACAAAGAGACGCAGTACTTC.

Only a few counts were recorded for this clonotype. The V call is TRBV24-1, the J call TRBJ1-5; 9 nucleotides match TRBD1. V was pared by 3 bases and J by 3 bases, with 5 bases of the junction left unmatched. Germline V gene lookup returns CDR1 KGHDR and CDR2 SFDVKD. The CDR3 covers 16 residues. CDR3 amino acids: CATSDTNRGLNQPQHF. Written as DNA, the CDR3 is TGTGCCACCAGTGATACAAACAGGGGGCTCAATCAGCCCCAGCATTTT.

The CDR3 DNA follows: TGTGCCAGCAGTATCGGGAGGGCCTACGAGCAGTACTTC. Protein product: CASSIGRAYEQYF. The rearrangement joins TRBV6-1 to TRBJ2-5, with 8 positions matching TRBD2. The better agreement between TRBJ2-7 and the DNA end casts doubt on the J call. Germline-derived CDR1 and CDR2 are MNHNS and SASEGT. The CDR3 spans 13 residues.

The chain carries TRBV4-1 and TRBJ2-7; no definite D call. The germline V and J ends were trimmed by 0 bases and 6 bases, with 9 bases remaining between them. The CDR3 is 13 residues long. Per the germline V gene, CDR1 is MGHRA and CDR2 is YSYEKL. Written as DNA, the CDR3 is TGCGCCAGCAGCCAAGAACCAGACTCCGAGCAGTACTTC. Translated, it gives CASSQEPDSEQYF.

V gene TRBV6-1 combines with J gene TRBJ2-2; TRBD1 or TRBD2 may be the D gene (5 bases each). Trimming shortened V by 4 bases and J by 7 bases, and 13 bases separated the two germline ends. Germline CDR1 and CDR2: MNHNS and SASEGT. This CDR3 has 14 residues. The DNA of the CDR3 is TGTGCCAGCAGTGGGACAAGTGCGGGCGGGGAGCTGTTTTTT. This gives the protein CASSGTSAGGELFF.

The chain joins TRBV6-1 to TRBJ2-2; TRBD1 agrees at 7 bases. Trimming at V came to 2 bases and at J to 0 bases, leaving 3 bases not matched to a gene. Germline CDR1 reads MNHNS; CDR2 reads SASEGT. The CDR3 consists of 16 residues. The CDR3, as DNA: TGTGCCAGCAGTGAACGAGGGGGCGCGAACACCGGGGAGCTGTTTTTT. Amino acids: CASSERGGANTGELFF.

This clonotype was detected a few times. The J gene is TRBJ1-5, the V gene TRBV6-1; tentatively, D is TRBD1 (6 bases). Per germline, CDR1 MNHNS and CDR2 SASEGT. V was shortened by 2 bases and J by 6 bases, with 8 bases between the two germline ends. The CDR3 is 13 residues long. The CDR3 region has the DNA TGTGCCAGCAGTGAAACAGGGAGTCAGCCCCAGCATTTT. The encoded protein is CASSETGSQPQHF.

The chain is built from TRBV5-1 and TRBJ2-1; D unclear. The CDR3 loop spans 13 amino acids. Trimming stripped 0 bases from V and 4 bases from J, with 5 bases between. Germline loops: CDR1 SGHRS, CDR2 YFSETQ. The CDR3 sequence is CASSLDPYNEQFF. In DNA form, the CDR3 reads TGCGCCAGCAGCTTGGATCCTTACAATGAGCAGTTCTTC. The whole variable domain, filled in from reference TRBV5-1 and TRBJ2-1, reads KAGVTQTPRYLIKTRGQQVTLSCSPISGHRSVSWYQQTPGQGLQFLFEYFSETQRNKGNFPGRFSGRQFSNSRSEMNVSTLELGDSALYLCASSLDPYNEQFFGPGTRLTVL.

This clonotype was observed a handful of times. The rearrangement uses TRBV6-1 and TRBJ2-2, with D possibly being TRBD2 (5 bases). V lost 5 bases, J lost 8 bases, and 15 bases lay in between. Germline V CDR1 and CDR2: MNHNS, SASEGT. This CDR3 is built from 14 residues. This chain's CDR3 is CASSPRRGQGELFF. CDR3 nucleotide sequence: TGTGCCAGCAGTCCCCGGAGAGGGCAAGGGGAGCTGTTTTTT.

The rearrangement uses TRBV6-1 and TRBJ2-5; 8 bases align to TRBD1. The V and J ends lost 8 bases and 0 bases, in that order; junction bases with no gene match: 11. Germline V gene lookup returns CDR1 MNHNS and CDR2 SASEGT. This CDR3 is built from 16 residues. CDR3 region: CASGGPGGSDQETQYF. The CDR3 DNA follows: TGTGCCAGCGGGGGGCCAGGGGGCAGTGACCAAGAGACCCAGTACTTC.

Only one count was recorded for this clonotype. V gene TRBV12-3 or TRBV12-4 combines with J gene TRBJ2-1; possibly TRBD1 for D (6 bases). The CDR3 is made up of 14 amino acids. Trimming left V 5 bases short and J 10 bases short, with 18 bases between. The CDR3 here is CASSQPGHTGEQFF. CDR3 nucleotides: TGTGCCAGCAGTCAGCCGGGACACACCGGAGAGCAGTTCTTC.

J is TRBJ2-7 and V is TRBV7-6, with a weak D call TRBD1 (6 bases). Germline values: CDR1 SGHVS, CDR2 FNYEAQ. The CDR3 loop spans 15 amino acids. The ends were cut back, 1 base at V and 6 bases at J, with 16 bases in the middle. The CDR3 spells CASSLDNRVGGEQYF. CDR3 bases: TGTGCCAGCAGCTTAGATAACAGGGTGGGTGGCGAGCAGTACTTC.

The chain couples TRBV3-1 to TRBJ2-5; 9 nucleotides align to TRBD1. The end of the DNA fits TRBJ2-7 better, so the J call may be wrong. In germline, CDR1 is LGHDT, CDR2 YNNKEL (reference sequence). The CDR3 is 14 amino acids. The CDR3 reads CASSPGTGRDEQYF. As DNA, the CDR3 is TGTGCCAGCAGCCCCGGGACAGGGAGAGACGAGCAGTACTTC.

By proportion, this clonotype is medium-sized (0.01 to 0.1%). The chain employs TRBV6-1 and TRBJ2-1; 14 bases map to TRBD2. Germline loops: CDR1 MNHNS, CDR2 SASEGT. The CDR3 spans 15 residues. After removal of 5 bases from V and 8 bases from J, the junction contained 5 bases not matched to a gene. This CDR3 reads CASSTGLAGDHEQFF. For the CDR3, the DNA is TGTGCCAGCAGTACGGGACTAGCGGGAGACCATGAGCAGTTCTTC.

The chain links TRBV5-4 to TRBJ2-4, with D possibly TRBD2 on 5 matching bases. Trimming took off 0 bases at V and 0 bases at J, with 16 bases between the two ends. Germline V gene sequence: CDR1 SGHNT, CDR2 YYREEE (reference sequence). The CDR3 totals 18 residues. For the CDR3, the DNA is TGTGCCAGCAGCTTGGGGCCAGGAATTACTAGAGCCAAAAACATTCAGTACTTC. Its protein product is CASSLGPGITRAKNIQYF. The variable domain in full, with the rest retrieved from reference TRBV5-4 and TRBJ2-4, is ETGVTQSPTHLIKTRGQQVTLRCSSQSGHNTVSWYQQALGQGPQFIFQYYREEENGRGNFPPRFSGLQFPNYSSELNVNALELDDSALYLCASSLGPGITRAKNIQYFGAGTRLSVL.

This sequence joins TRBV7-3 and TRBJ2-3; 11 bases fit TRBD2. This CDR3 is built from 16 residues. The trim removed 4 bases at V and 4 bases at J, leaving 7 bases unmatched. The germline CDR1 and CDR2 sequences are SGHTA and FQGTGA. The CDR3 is CASSSGLAGRADTQYF. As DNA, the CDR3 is TGTGCCAGCAGCTCCGGACTAGCGGGTAGGGCAGATACGCAGTATTTT.

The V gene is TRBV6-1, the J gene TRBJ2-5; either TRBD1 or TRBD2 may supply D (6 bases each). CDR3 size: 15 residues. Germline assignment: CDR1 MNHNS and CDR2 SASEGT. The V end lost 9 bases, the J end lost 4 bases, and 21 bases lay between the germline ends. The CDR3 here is CARGPGGRDTETQYF. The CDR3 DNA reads TGTGCCAGGGGGCCCGGGGGCCGTGACACAGAGACCCAGTACTTC.

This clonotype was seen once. Here the CDR3 reads CASSARQGDYGYTF. The CDR3 bases are TGTGCCAGCAGTGCGCGACAGGGGGACTATGGCTACACCTTC. The rearrangement joins TRBV6-1 to TRBJ1-2, with 9 nucleotides matching TRBD1. Trimming took 4 bases from V and 3 from J; bases not matched to a gene: 3. This CDR3 is built from 14 residues. Germline V gene data show CDR1 as MNHNS and CDR2 as SASEGT.

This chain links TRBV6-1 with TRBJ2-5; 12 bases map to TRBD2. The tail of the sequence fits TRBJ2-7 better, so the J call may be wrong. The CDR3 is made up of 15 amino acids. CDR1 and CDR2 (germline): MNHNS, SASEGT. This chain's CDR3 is CASSGRTSGKPEQYF. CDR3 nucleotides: TGTGCCAGCAGTGGTCGGACTAGCGGGAAACCCGAGCAGTACTTC.